This T cell receptor (beta chain) was identified in a study of early T cells in non-severe SARS-CoV-2 infection. Study-level information: Chains were unpaired, as sequencing was done on bulk RNA from unsorted whole blood.

The table lists this clonotype with many counts. Its antigen is not known. Germline V lookup: CDR1 KGHSH, CDR2 LQKENI. V was clipped by 4 bases and J by 0 bases, with 6 bases between them. The CDR3 covers 13 residues. Regarding the study as a whole: VDJdb matching skewed toward anti-spike CD8 responses, missing private and CD4 specificities.

Separate cDNA molecules each had unique molecular identifiers attached to them. MiXCR, applied by TCRdb to the 5' RACE reads, yields one record per CDR3 protein. The sample includes 55,000 to 70,000 distinct CDR3 sequences, 8% to 10% of them seen just once. Input material: whole blood. The V call is TRBV18, the J call TRBJ1-1, with no clear D. The sequence was collected from an adult who was a healthcare worker with PCR-confirmed SARS-CoV-2 infection or an uninfected control (not recorded which). The CDR3 protein is CASSLTVNTEAFF. In DNA, the CDR3 is TGTGCCAGCTCACTTACAGTGAACACTGAAGCTTTCTTT.